Listed below are T cell receptor beta chains from one sample, sequenced in a study of T cell changes during pregnancy in multiple sclerosis. Here immunoSEQ multiplex PCR was the method, and the copy in TCRdb shows in-frame clones only, minus some. Seen here are about 80,000 clones, approximately 94% observed once, and the top ten hold just over 2.5%. The sequenced sample was peripheral blood, obtained after pregnancy. All receptors come from a female donor in good health, enrolled as a control in a pregnancy study. The conserved cysteine and the conserved F or W are not part of the CDR3 here. A D gene is named only where the DNA matches it firmly.

cdr3_aa: SAPSGGYT; j_call: TRBJ1-2; d_call: NA; v_call: TRBV20-1
cdr3_aa: ASSPTGSSTDTQY; j_call: TRBJ2-3; d_call: NA; v_call: TRBV18
cdr3_aa: ASSSLAGWGETQY; j_call: TRBJ2-5; d_call: TRBD2; v_call: TRBV7-8
cdr3_aa: ATRGHGDSNQPQH; j_call: TRBJ1-5; d_call: NA; v_call: TRBV15
cdr3_aa: ASSLAEQSLGYT; j_call: TRBJ1-2; d_call: NA; v_call: TRBV5-1
cdr3_aa: AISDSRGQTYEQY; j_call: TRBJ2-7; d_call: NA; v_call: TRBV10-3
cdr3_aa: ASSIYRQRNTEAF; j_call: TRBJ1-1; d_call: NA; v_call: TRBV19
cdr3_aa: ASSFRLAAYNEQF; j_call: TRBJ2-1; d_call: TRBD2; v_call: TRBV27
cdr3_aa: ASSSGTGSYNEQF; j_call: TRBJ2-1; d_call: NA; v_call: TRBV7-9
cdr3_aa: ASSPRLEGTDTQY; j_call: TRBJ2-3; d_call: NA; v_call: TRBV18
cdr3_aa: ATSRTPGQGFNEQF; j_call: TRBJ2-1; d_call: TRBD1; v_call: TRBV15
cdr3_aa: ASLAGPTYNEQF; j_call: TRBJ2-1; d_call: NA; v_call: TRBV28
cdr3_aa: ASSKGTSGGGATYEQY; j_call: TRBJ2-7; d_call: TRBD2; v_call: TRBV9
cdr3_aa: AISGRLNTGELF; j_call: TRBJ2-2; d_call: NA; v_call: TRBV10-3
cdr3_aa: ASSTTSGATQY; j_call: TRBJ2-5; d_call: TRBD2; v_call: TRBV10-1
cdr3_aa: ASSFYDRRAYEQY; j_call: TRBJ2-7; d_call: NA; v_call: TRBV5-4
cdr3_aa: ASSFPGNKAEAF; j_call: TRBJ1-1; d_call: NA; v_call: TRBV5-4
cdr3_aa: ASSIVTSGRPGVQF; j_call: TRBJ2-1; d_call: TRBD2; v_call: TRBV19
cdr3_aa: ASSPDRGNEKLF; j_call: TRBJ1-4; d_call: TRBD1; v_call: TRBV4-2
cdr3_aa: ASSLSGGAGNTIY; j_call: TRBJ1-3; d_call: NA; v_call: TRBV7-2
cdr3_aa: ASSLGGTNSYNEQF; j_call: TRBJ2-1; d_call: TRBD2; v_call: TRBV5-4
cdr3_aa: ATQGLTNEKLF; j_call: TRBJ1-4; d_call: NA; v_call: TRBV28
cdr3_aa: ASSLGPNRDTDTQY; j_call: TRBJ2-3; d_call: NA; v_call: TRBV28
cdr3_aa: ASSYHQGNYGYT; j_call: TRBJ1-2; d_call: NA; v_call: TRBV2
cdr3_aa: SVASGVSFSEQY; j_call: TRBJ2-7; d_call: TRBD2; v_call: TRBV29-1
cdr3_aa: ASSGDRNNQPQH; j_call: TRBJ1-5; d_call: NA; v_call: TRBV7-9
cdr3_aa: ASSPQTGVYTEAF; j_call: TRBJ1-1; d_call: TRBD1; v_call: TRBV9
cdr3_aa: ASNTGTAGNTIY; j_call: TRBJ1-3; d_call: TRBD1; v_call: TRBV2
cdr3_aa: ASSVDGYNEQF; j_call: TRBJ2-1; d_call: NA; v_call: TRBV9
cdr3_aa: SVAAGLANYGYT; j_call: TRBJ1-2; d_call: NA; v_call: TRBV29-1
cdr3_aa: ASSAGTSGSYEQY; j_call: TRBJ2-7; d_call: TRBD2; v_call: TRBV4-2
cdr3_aa: ASSQDPDRGWSRINYGYT; j_call: TRBJ1-2; d_call: TRBD1; v_call: TRBV4-2
cdr3_aa: ASYPRDSITQETQY; j_call: TRBJ2-5; d_call: TRBD1; v_call: TRBV5-1
cdr3_aa: ASSIGTVAL; j_call: TRBJ2-1; d_call: TRBD1; v_call: TRBV13
cdr3_aa: ASSFGSAYEQY; j_call: TRBJ2-7; d_call: NA; v_call: TRBV19
cdr3_aa: ASTDPRGTWGNEQF; j_call: TRBJ2-1; d_call: NA; v_call: TRBV27
cdr3_aa: ASSGSGGTDTQY; j_call: TRBJ2-3; d_call: TRBD2; v_call: TRBV11-2
cdr3_aa: ASKVTGGYEQY; j_call: TRBJ2-7; d_call: TRBD1; v_call: TRBV6-6
cdr3_aa: ASSGLWTSWEETQY; j_call: TRBJ2-5; d_call: TRBD2; v_call: TRBV6-1
cdr3_aa: SVIIAGTGLHGYT; j_call: TRBJ1-2; d_call: TRBD1; v_call: TRBV29-1
cdr3_aa: ASSRDWVETQY; j_call: TRBJ2-5; d_call: NA; v_call: TRBV7-7
cdr3_aa: ASSLGRTGIATNEKLF; j_call: TRBJ1-4; d_call: TRBD1; v_call: TRBV5-1
cdr3_aa: ASSLGTGPNTEAF; j_call: TRBJ1-1; d_call: NA; v_call: TRBV5-4
cdr3_aa: ASSGQGVLTEAF; j_call: TRBJ1-1; d_call: TRBD1; v_call: TRBV18
cdr3_aa: ASSPRGTGQDEQY; j_call: TRBJ2-7; d_call: NA; v_call: TRBV6-1